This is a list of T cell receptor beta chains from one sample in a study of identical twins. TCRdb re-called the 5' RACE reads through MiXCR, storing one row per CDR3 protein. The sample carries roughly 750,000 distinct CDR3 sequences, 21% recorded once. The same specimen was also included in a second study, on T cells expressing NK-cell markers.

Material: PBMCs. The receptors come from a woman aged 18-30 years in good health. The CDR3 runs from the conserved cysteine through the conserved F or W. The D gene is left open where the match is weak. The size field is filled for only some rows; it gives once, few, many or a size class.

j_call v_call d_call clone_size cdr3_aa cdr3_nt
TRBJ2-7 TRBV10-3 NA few CAITPGAGASYEQYF TGTGCCATCACTCCAGGGGCGGGAGCCTCCTACGAGCAGTACTTC
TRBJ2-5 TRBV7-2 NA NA CASSLDGRGVTQYF TGTGCCAGCAGCTTAGACGGGAGAGGGGTGACCCAGTACTTC
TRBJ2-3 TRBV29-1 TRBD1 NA CSGDREGTDTQYF TGCAGCGGGGACAGGGAGGGCACAGATACGCAGTATTTT
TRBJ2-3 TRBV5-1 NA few CASSLVFARTDTQYF TGCGCCAGCAGCTTGGTGTTCGCTAGGACAGATACGCAGTATTTT
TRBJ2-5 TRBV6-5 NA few CASSFYSKETQYF TGTGCCAGCAGTTTTTACAGTAAAGAGACCCAGTACTTC
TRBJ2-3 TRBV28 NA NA CASSFSRGTQYF TGTGCCAGCAGTTTCTCGCGGGGTACGCAGTATTTT
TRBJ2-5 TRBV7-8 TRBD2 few CASSVWRTSGQETQYF TGTGCCAGCAGCGTCTGGAGGACTAGCGGCCAAGAGACCCAGTACTTC
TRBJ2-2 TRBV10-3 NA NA CAISESGGKRTGELFF TGTGCCATCAGTGAGTCTGGAGGGAAGAGGACCGGGGAGCTGTTTTTT
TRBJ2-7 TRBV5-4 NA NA CASSTQGSVYEQYF TGTGCCAGCAGCACTCAGGGCTCCGTCTACGAGCAGTACTTC
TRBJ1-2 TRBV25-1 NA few CASSDGASYGYTF TGTGCCAGCAGTGATGGAGCTTCCTATGGCTACACCTTC
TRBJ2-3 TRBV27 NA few CATPRAGEVTTHITDTQYF TGTGCCACCCCCCGGGCAGGGGAGGTTACCACCCATATCACAGATACGCAGTATTTT
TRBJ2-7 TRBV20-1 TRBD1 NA CSARTGRVTEQYF TGCAGTGCTAGGACAGGGCGGGTCACCGAGCAGTACTTC
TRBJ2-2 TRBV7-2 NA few CASSLRENTGELFF TGTGCCAGCAGCTTAAGGGAGAACACCGGGGAGCTGTTTTTT
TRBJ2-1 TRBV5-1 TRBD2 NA CASSGQAGDEQFF TGCGCCAGCAGCGGTCAAGCGGGAGATGAGCAGTTCTTC
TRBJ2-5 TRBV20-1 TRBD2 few CSAISINWGGQETQYF TGCAGTGCTATTAGTATCAATTGGGGGGGGCAAGAGACCCAGTACTTC
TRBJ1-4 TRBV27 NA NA CASSLYKAGDEKLFF TGTGCCAGCAGTTTATATAAGGCAGGGGATGAAAAACTGTTTTTT
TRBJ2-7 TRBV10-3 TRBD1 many CAISRTGVIYEQYF TGTGCCATCAGTAGGACAGGGGTCATCTACGAGCAGTACTTC